Listed below are T cell receptor beta chains from one sample, sequenced in a study of vaccination effects on CD4 cells after COVID-19. Produced via immunoSEQ multiplex PCR; TCRdb's table is partial and in-frame only. This table holds tens of thousands of clones, under 85% found once. No antigen is known for these receptors. The sequences come from CD4+ T cells from PBMCs cultured with HCoV-NL63 spike peptides, collected before COVID-19 vaccination. These receptors originate from a human donor who received a COVID-19 vaccine. Both conserved end residues are part of each CDR3. The D gene is left open where the match is weak. The size field is filled for only some rows; it gives once, few, many or a size class.

J gene | D gene | V gene | clone size | CDR3 protein | CDR3 DNA
TRBJ1-2 | TRBD1 | TRBV6-5 | NA | CASRYRGRDGYTF | TGTGCCAGCAGGTACAGGGGGCGGGATGGCTACACCTTC
TRBJ1-2 | NA | TRBV28 | few | CASSFLTGGAYGYTF | TGTGCCAGCAGTTTCTTGACAGGTGGGGCCTATGGCTACACCTTC
TRBJ1-2 | TRBD1 | TRBV6-2/TRBV6-3 | NA | CASSGQGHPNYGYTF | TGTGCCAGCAGTGGACAGGGTCATCCTAACTATGGCTACACCTTC
TRBJ1-1 | NA | TRBV6-2/TRBV6-3 | few | CASSYTGNTEAFF | TGTGCCAGCAGTTACACGGGCAACACTGAAGCTTTCTTT
TRBJ1-3 | NA | TRBV19 | NA | CAVIGHGSGNTIYF | TGTGCAGTAATCGGACACGGCTCTGGAAACACCATATATTTT
TRBJ1-1 | NA | TRBV7-2 | NA | CASSGALNTEAFF | TGTGCCAGCAGCGGAGCCTTGAACACTGAAGCTTTCTTT
TRBJ2-3 | NA | TRBV2 | NA | CASSEASTDTQYF | TGTGCCAGCAGTGAGGCTAGCACAGATACGCAGTATTTT
TRBJ1-5 | NA | TRBV14 | NA | CASSHDPGTENSNQPQHF | TGTGCCAGCAGCCATGATCCCGGGACGGAGAATAGCAATCAGCCCCAGCATTTT
TRBJ1-3 | NA | TRBV25-1 | once | CASSRSAGNTIYF | TGTGCCAGTTCCAGGTCTGCTGGAAACACCATATATTTT
TRBJ1-1 | TRBD1 | TRBV30 | NA | CAWSDPGTGGEAFF | TGTGCCTGGAGTGACCCCGGGACAGGGGGTGAAGCTTTCTTT
TRBJ2-2 | TRBD1 | TRBV24-1 | few | CATSDPGQGRTGELFF | TGTGCCACCAGTGATCCCGGACAGGGGAGGACCGGGGAGCTGTTTTTT
TRBJ1-5 | NA | TRBV7-3 | once | CASSRSGGPNQPQHF | TGTGCCAGCAGCCGGTCCGGGGGACCCAATCAGCCCCAGCATTTT
TRBJ2-3 | TRBD2 | TRBV9 | NA | CASSGEVERGGTDTQYF | TGTGCCAGCAGCGGAGAGGTGGAGCGGGGGGGCACAGATACGCAGTATTTT
TRBJ2-2 | NA | TRBV24-1 | NA | CATSEPRVPGELFF | TGTGCCACCAGTGAACCCAGGGTACCCGGGGAGCTGTTTTTT
TRBJ2-3 | NA | TRBV29-1 | few | CSVEDRDTQYF | TGCAGCGTTGAGGACAGAGATACGCAGTATTTT
TRBJ1-3 | NA | TRBV14 | NA | CASSQDRKGVRDIGNTIYF | TGTGCCAGCAGCCAAGATCGCAAGGGGGTTAGAGACATTGGAAACACCATATATTTT
TRBJ2-3 | NA | TRBV5-1 | NA | CASSLFGDGTDTQYF | TGCGCCAGCAGCTTGTTTGGGGACGGCACAGATACGCAGTATTTT
TRBJ2-5 | TRBD1 | TRBV5-1 | NA | CASSVPRGRQETQYF | TGCGCCAGCAGCGTACCCAGGGGGCGCCAAGAGACCCAGTACTTC
TRBJ2-1 | NA | TRBV23-1 | few | CASRPQRFGAYNEQFF | TGCGCCAGCAGACCACAGAGGTTCGGGGCCTACAATGAGCAGTTCTTC
TRBJ1-1 | NA | TRBV4-2 | NA | CASSQTGTGGTEAFF | TGTGCCAGCAGCCAAACGGGGACCGGGGGAACTGAAGCTTTCTTT
TRBJ2-6 | NA | TRBV24-1 | NA | CATPRPGKVSGANVLTF | TGTGCCACCCCCCGGCCAGGGAAAGTATCTGGGGCCAACGTCCTGACTTTC
TRBJ1-6 | NA | TRBV27 | NA | CASTSPWGGSPLHF | TGTGCCAGCACCTCACCGTGGGGTGGTTCACCCCTCCACTTT
TRBJ1-4 | NA | TRBV24-1 | NA | CATSDGGVATNEKLFF | TGTGCCACCAGTGACGGTGGGGTTGCAACTAATGAAAAACTGTTTTTT
TRBJ1-1 | NA | TRBV28 | NA | CASSFTGPFELGEAFF | TGTGCCAGCAGTTTCACAGGCCCCTTTGAACTCGGTGAAGCTTTCTTT
TRBJ2-1 | TRBD2 | TRBV5-1 | NA | CASSLLAGLSYNEQFF | TGCGCCAGCAGCTTACTAGCGGGGTTATCCTACAATGAGCAGTTCTTC
TRBJ2-2 | NA | TRBV5-6 | NA | CASSLSMGSRTGELFF | TGTGCCAGCAGCTTGTCGATGGGGAGTCGTACCGGGGAGCTGTTTTTT
TRBJ1-2 | NA | TRBV20-1 | NA | CSASGDSNYGYTF | TGCAGTGCTAGTGGAGACAGTAACTATGGCTACACCTTC
TRBJ2-2 | TRBD2 | TRBV5-1 | once | CASSHYSGGLTGELFF | TGCGCCAGCAGCCATTATAGCGGGGGGTTGACCGGGGAGCTGTTTTTT
TRBJ2-1 | NA | TRBV3-1/TRBV3-2 | NA | CASSQDPITGTGEQFF | TGTGCCAGCAGCCAAGATCCCATTACGGGAACGGGTGAGCAGTTCTTC
TRBJ2-6 | NA | TRBV5-1 | once | CASSLGGTGANVLTF | TGCGCCAGCAGCTTGGGGGGGACTGGGGCCAACGTCCTGACTTTC
TRBJ2-5 | TRBD2 | TRBV3-1/TRBV3-2 | once | CASSQGHSGGGGKTQYF | TGTGCCAGCAGCCAAGGCCATAGCGGGGGCGGGGGGAAGACCCAGTACTTC
TRBJ2-1 | NA | TRBV2 | few | CASSEGLVYNEQFF | TGTGCCAGCAGTGAAGGGCTAGTATACAATGAGCAGTTCTTC
TRBJ2-5 | NA | TRBV20-1 | once | CSVGQETQYF | TGCAGTGTCGGTCAAGAGACCCAGTACTTC